A selection of T cell receptor beta chains follows, all from one sample in a study of T cells in localized non-small cell lung cancer. Here immunoSEQ multiplex PCR was the method, and the copy in TCRdb shows in-frame clones only, minus some. Among roughly 1,900 clones, about a third were seen once, and the ten largest hold 7.4%. Sample: lung tumor tissue, taken before any cancer treatment. The receptors derive from a male donor aged 60 or over with stage I squamous cell lung carcinoma. Both conserved end residues are part of each CDR3. Each record gives: CDR3 protein, CDR3 DNA, V gene, D gene, clone size, J gene. A D gene is named only where the DNA matches it firmly. Clone size appears in some rows only: once, few, many, or a class for an expanded clone.

cdr3_aa: CASSAGQASHQPQHF
cdr3_nt: TGTGCCAGCAGTGCAGGACAGGCCTCCCATCAGCCCCAGCATTTT
v_call: TRBV9
d_call: TRBD1
clone_size: .
j_call: TRBJ1-5

cdr3_aa: CASSPVLLRANVLTF
cdr3_nt: TGTGCCAGCAGCCCCGTTCTGCTTAGGGCCAACGTCCTGACTTTC
v_call: TRBV7-7
d_call: .
clone_size: few
j_call: TRBJ2-6

cdr3_aa: CAWSWEYTIYF
cdr3_nt: TGTGCCTGGAGCTGGGAGTACACCATATATTTT
v_call: TRBV30
d_call: .
clone_size: few
j_call: TRBJ1-3

cdr3_aa: CASSAQGLYQPQHF
cdr3_nt: TGTGCCAGCAGCGCTCAGGGGCTCTATCAGCCCCAGCATTTT
v_call: TRBV7-5
d_call: .
clone_size: .
j_call: TRBJ1-5

cdr3_aa: CASSYLGTGIQETQYF
cdr3_nt: TGTGCCAGCAGTTACCTAGGGACAGGGATTCAGGAGACCCAGTACTTC
v_call: TRBV28
d_call: TRBD1
clone_size: large
j_call: TRBJ2-5

cdr3_aa: CASSLDWGQFNSPLHF
cdr3_nt: TGTGCCAGCAGCCTCGACTGGGGACAGTTTAATTCACCCCTCCACTTT
v_call: TRBV11-3
d_call: TRBD1
clone_size: few
j_call: TRBJ1-6

cdr3_aa: CASSEWTGATNEKLFF
cdr3_nt: TGTGCCAGCAGTGAGTGGACGGGGGCAACTAATGAAAAACTGTTTTTT
v_call: TRBV6-8
d_call: .
clone_size: large
j_call: TRBJ1-4

cdr3_aa: CASRGGTGTDTQYF
cdr3_nt: TGTGCCAGCAGGGGTGGGACTGGCACAGATACGCAGTATTTT
v_call: TRBV2
d_call: .
clone_size: .
j_call: TRBJ2-3

cdr3_aa: CASSLDGHLNTGELFF
cdr3_nt: TGTGCCAGCAGCTTAGATGGACATCTGAACACCGGGGAGCTGTTTTTT
v_call: TRBV11-3
d_call: .
clone_size: few
j_call: TRBJ2-2

cdr3_aa: CASSPGGGSGANVLTF
cdr3_nt: TGTGCCAGCTCACCAGGGGGCGGCTCTGGGGCCAACGTCCTGACTTTC
v_call: TRBV18
d_call: .
clone_size: .
j_call: TRBJ2-6

cdr3_aa: CAISETGGNEKLFF
cdr3_nt: TGTGCCATCAGCGAGACAGGGGGGAATGAAAAACTGTTTTTT
v_call: TRBV6-8
d_call: TRBD1
clone_size: .
j_call: TRBJ1-4

cdr3_aa: CASTRQGITEAFF
cdr3_nt: TGTGCCAGCACCAGACAGGGTATCACTGAAGCTTTCTTT
v_call: TRBV28
d_call: TRBD1
clone_size: few
j_call: TRBJ1-1

cdr3_aa: CASGVSETQYF
cdr3_nt: TGTGCCAGCGGGGTATCAGAGACCCAGTACTTC
v_call: TRBV12-5
d_call: TRBD2
clone_size: few
j_call: TRBJ2-5

cdr3_aa: CASRGDGNEKLFF
cdr3_nt: TGTGCCAGCAGGGGGGACGGTAATGAAAAACTGTTTTTT
v_call: TRBV2
d_call: .
clone_size: few
j_call: TRBJ1-4

cdr3_aa: CASSPRQYYGYTF
cdr3_nt: TGTGCCAGCAGTCCCCGACAGTACTATGGCTACACCTTC
v_call: TRBV28
d_call: .
clone_size: .
j_call: TRBJ1-2

cdr3_aa: CAWSFIGTGHVLNQPQHF
cdr3_nt: TGTGCCTGGAGTTTTATTGGGACAGGGCACGTCTTAAATCAGCCCCAGCATTTT
v_call: TRBV30
d_call: TRBD1
clone_size: .
j_call: TRBJ1-5

cdr3_aa: CASGGGALKNIQYF
cdr3_nt: TGTGCCAGTGGCGGGGGGGCCCTCAAAAACATTCAGTACTTC
v_call: TRBV19
d_call: TRBD2
clone_size: few
j_call: TRBJ2-4

cdr3_aa: CASSSRGRGNTIYF
cdr3_nt: TGTGCCAGCAGCTCCAGGGGACGGGGAAACACCATATATTTT
v_call: TRBV11-3
d_call: .
clone_size: medium-sized
j_call: TRBJ1-3

cdr3_aa: CATTTGQGTDTQYF
cdr3_nt: TGTGCCACCACCACGGGACAGGGCACAGATACGCAGTATTTT
v_call: TRBV15
d_call: TRBD1
clone_size: .
j_call: TRBJ2-3

cdr3_aa: CASRTTGYNSPLHF
cdr3_nt: TGTGCCAGCAGAACGACAGGGTACAATTCACCCCTCCACTTT
v_call: TRBV6-8
d_call: TRBD1
clone_size: few
j_call: TRBJ1-6

cdr3_aa: CASSYSKNTGELFF
cdr3_nt: TGTGCCAGCAGTTACTCGAAAAACACCGGGGAGCTGTTTTTT
v_call: TRBV6-8
d_call: .
clone_size: medium-sized
j_call: TRBJ2-2

cdr3_aa: CASSLSRVGKETQYF
cdr3_nt: TGTGCCAGCAGTTTATCCAGGGTCGGGAAAGAGACCCAGTACTTC
v_call: TRBV28
d_call: .
clone_size: .
j_call: TRBJ2-5

cdr3_aa: CASSVGTSGTRGDTQYF
cdr3_nt: TGTGCCAGCAGCGTCGGGACTAGCGGGACCCGGGGAGATACGCAGTATTTT
v_call: TRBV11-3
d_call: TRBD2
clone_size: medium-sized
j_call: TRBJ2-3

cdr3_aa: CASSRGPGSNQPQHF
cdr3_nt: TGTGCCAGTAGTAGGGGCCCGGGGAGCAATCAGCCCCAGCATTTT
v_call: TRBV19
d_call: .
clone_size: .
j_call: TRBJ1-5

cdr3_aa: CASSLGQGGDTQYF
cdr3_nt: TGCGCCAGCAGCTTAGGACAGGGGGGAGATACGCAGTATTTT
v_call: TRBV5-1
d_call: TRBD1
clone_size: few
j_call: TRBJ2-3

cdr3_aa: CATAPYDRDNSPLHF
cdr3_nt: TGTGCCACCGCCCCCTACGACAGGGATAATTCACCCCTCCACTTT
v_call: TRBV28
d_call: TRBD1
clone_size: .
j_call: TRBJ1-6

cdr3_aa: CASSFRGSYNEQFF
cdr3_nt: TGTGCCAGCAGCTTCCGAGGGTCCTACAATGAGCAGTTCTTC
v_call: TRBV11-3
d_call: .
clone_size: .
j_call: TRBJ2-1

cdr3_aa: CASSYTSGGYGYTF
cdr3_nt: TGTGCCAGCAGTTACACATCAGGGGGCTATGGCTACACCTTC
v_call: TRBV6-8
d_call: TRBD1
clone_size: few
j_call: TRBJ1-2

cdr3_aa: CASNPSGNPNTGELFF
cdr3_nt: TGTGCCAGCAATCCTAGCGGAAACCCTAACACCGGGGAGCTGTTTTTT
v_call: TRBV9
d_call: TRBD2
clone_size: large
j_call: TRBJ2-2

cdr3_aa: CASSGGLAGSYEQYF
cdr3_nt: TGTGCCAGCAGCGGTGGACTAGCGGGGTCCTACGAGCAGTACTTC
v_call: TRBV7-4
d_call: TRBD2
clone_size: .
j_call: TRBJ2-7

cdr3_aa: CASSFIRAGPDNEQFF
cdr3_nt: TGTGCCAGCAGCTTTATCCGAGCGGGGCCAGACAATGAGCAGTTCTTC
v_call: TRBV11-3
d_call: TRBD2
clone_size: few
j_call: TRBJ2-1

cdr3_aa: CASSPSTGNTGELFF
cdr3_nt: TGTGCCAGTAGCCCATCTACAGGGAACACCGGGGAGCTGTTTTTT
v_call: TRBV19
d_call: .
clone_size: .
j_call: TRBJ2-2

cdr3_aa: CASSSPFLAGASYEQYF
cdr3_nt: TGTGCCAGCAGTTCTCCGTTCCTAGCGGGAGCCTCCTACGAGCAGTACTTC
v_call: TRBV28
d_call: TRBD2
clone_size: .
j_call: TRBJ2-7

cdr3_aa: CASSDRANTEAFF
cdr3_nt: TGTGCCAGTAGTGACAGGGCTAACACTGAAGCTTTCTTT
v_call: TRBV19
d_call: TRBD1
clone_size: .
j_call: TRBJ1-1

cdr3_aa: CASRGPQNSPLHF
cdr3_nt: TGTGCCAGCAGGGGACCCCAAAATTCACCCCTCCACTTT
v_call: TRBV25-1
d_call: .
clone_size: few
j_call: TRBJ1-6

cdr3_aa: CASSQTGGPVGQYF
cdr3_nt: TGTGCCAGCAGCCAGACAGGGGGCCCCGTAGGGCAGTACTTC
v_call: TRBV11-3
d_call: TRBD1
clone_size: .
j_call: TRBJ2-7

cdr3_aa: CASSHTTRGGRYEKLFF
cdr3_nt: TGCGCCAGCAGCCACACCACGCGCGGGGGACGGTATGAAAAACTGTTTTTT
v_call: TRBV1
d_call: .
clone_size: few
j_call: TRBJ1-4

cdr3_aa: CASSQIEVGIPYEQYF
cdr3_nt: TGTGCCAGCAGCCAAATAGAGGTAGGGATCCCCTACGAGCAGTACTTC
v_call: TRBV7-2
d_call: .
clone_size: medium-sized
j_call: TRBJ2-7

cdr3_aa: CASSGLGGDFTEAFF
cdr3_nt: TGTGCCAGCAGTGGCCTCGGGGGGGATTTCACTGAAGCTTTCTTT
v_call: TRBV6-8
d_call: .
clone_size: .
j_call: TRBJ1-1

cdr3_aa: CASSDRDRSWYGYTF
cdr3_nt: TGTGCCAGCAGCGACCGGGACAGATCTTGGTATGGCTACACCTTC
v_call: TRBV9
d_call: TRBD1
clone_size: .
j_call: TRBJ1-2